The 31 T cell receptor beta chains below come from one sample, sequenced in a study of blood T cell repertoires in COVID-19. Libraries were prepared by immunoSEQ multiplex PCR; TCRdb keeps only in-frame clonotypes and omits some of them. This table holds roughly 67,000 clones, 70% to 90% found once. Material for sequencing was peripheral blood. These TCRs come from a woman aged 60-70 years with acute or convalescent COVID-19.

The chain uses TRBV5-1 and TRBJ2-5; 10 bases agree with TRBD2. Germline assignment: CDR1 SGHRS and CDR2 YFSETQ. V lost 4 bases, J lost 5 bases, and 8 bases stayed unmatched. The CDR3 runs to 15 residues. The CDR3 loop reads CASSGAGGPSETQYF. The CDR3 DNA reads TGCGCCAGCAGCGGAGCGGGGGGGCCGTCGGAGACCCAGTACTTC. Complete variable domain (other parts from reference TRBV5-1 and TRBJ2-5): KAGVTQTPRYLIKTRGQQVTLSCSPISGHRSVSWYQQTPGQGLQFLFEYFSETQRNKGNFPGRFSGRQFSNSRSEMNVSTLELGDSALYLCASSGAGGPSETQYFGPGTRLLVL.

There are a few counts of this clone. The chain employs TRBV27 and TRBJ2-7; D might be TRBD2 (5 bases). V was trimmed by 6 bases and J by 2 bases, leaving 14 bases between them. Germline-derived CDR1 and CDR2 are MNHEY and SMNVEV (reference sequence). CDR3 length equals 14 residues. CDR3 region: CASRQTYGAYEQYV. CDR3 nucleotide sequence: TGTGCCAGCAGGCAAACCTACGGGGCCTACGAGCAGTACGTC.

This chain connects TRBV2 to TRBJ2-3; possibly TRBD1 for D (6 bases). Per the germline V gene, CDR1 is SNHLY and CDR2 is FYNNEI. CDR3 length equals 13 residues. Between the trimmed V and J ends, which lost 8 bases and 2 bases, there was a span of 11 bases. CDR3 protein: CASLWDNTDTQYF. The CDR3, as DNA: TGTGCCAGCCTATGGGACAACACAGATACGCAGTATTTT.

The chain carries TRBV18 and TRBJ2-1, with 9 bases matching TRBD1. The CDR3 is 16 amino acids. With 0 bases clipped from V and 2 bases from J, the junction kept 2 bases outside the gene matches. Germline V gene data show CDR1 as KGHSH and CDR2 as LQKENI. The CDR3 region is CASSPPGTGPYNEQFF. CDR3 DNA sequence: TGTGCCAGCTCACCACCGGGGACAGGGCCCTACAATGAGCAGTTCTTC.

The CDR3 here is CAISARQGNLNYGYTF. The CDR3 DNA sequence: TGTGCCATCAGTGCTAGACAGGGGAATCTTAACTATGGCTACACCTTC. The chain links TRBV10-3 to TRBJ1-2; TRBD1 aligns across 8 bases. CDR1 ENHRY and CDR2 SYGVKD come from the germline V gene. This CDR3 region has 16 residues. With 4 bases clipped from V and 1 base from J, the junction kept 8 bases outside the gene matches.

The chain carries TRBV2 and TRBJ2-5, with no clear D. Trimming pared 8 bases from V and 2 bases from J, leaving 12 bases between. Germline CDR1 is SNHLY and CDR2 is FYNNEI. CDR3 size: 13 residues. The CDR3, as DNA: TGTGCCAGCCTCGACTGGGTTCAAGAGACCCAGTACTTC. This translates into CASLDWVQETQYF.

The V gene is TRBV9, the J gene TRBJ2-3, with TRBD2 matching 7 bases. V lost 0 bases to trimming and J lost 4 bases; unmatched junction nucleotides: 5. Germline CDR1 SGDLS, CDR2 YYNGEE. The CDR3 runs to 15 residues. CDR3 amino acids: CASSVERDGSDTQYF. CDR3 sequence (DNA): TGTGCCAGCAGCGTAGAGCGGGATGGGTCAGATACGCAGTATTTT.

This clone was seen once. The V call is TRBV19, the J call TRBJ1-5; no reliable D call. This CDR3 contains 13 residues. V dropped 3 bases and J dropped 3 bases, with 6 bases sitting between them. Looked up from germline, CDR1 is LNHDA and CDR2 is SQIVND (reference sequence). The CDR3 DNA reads TGTGCCAGTAGTATGCGAATCAATCAGCCCCAGCATTTT. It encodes CASSMRINQPQHF.

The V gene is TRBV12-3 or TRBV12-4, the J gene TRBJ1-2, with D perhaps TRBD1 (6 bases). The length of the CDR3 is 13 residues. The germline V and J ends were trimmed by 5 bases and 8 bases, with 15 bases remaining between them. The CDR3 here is CASSPPGGQGYTF. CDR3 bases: TGTGCCAGCAGTCCCCCGGGGGGCCAAGGCTACACCTTC.

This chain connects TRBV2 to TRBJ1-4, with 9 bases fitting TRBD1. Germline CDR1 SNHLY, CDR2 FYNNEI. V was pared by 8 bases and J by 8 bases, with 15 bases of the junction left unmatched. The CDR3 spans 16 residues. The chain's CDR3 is CASGTGGMFVNEKLFF. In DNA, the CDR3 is TGTGCCAGCGGAACAGGGGGCATGTTCGTAAACGAAAAACTGTTTTTT.

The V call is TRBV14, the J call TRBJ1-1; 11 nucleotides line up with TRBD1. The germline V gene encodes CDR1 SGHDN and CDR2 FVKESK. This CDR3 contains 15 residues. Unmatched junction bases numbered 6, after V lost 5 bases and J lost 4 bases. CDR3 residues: CASSTRTGGSTEAFF. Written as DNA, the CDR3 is TGTGCCAGCAGCACCCGGACAGGGGGCAGCACTGAAGCTTTCTTT. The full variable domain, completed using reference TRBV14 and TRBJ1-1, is EAGVTQFPSHSVIEKGQTVTLRCDPISGHDNLYWYRRVMGKEIKFLLHFVKESKQDESGMPNNRFLAERTGGTYSTLKVQPAELEDSGVYFCASSTRTGGSTEAFFGQGTRLTVV.

The chain's CDR3 is CSGETWRTEAFF. The CDR3, as DNA: TGCAGCGGAGAGACCTGGAGGACTGAAGCTTTCTTT. The V gene is TRBV29-1, the J gene TRBJ1-1; D not certain. Germline loops: CDR1 SQVTM, CDR2 ANQGSEA. This CDR3 spans 12 amino acids. Trimming left V 7 bases short and J 5 bases short, with 14 bases between.

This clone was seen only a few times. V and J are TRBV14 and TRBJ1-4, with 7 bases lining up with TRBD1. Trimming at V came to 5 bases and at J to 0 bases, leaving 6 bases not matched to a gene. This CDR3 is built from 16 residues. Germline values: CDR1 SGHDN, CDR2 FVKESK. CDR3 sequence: CASSKRQGATNEKLFF. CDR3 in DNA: TGTGCCAGCAGCAAAAGACAGGGTGCAACTAATGAAAAACTGTTTTTT.

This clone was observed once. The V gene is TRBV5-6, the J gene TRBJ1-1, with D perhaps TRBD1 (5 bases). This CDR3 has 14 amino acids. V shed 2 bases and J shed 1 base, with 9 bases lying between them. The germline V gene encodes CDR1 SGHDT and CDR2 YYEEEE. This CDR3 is CASSFFQGNTEAFF. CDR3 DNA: TGTGCCAGCAGCTTCTTTCAGGGGAACACTGAAGCTTTCTTT.

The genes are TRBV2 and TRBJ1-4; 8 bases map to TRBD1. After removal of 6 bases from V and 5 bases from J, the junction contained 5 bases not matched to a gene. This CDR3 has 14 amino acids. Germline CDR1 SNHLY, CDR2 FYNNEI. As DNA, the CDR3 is TGTGCCAGCAGAGGGGACAGGATGAATGAAAAACTGTTTTTT. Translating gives CASRGDRMNEKLFF. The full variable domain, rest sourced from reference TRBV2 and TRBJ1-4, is EPEVTQTPSHQVTQMGQEVILRCVPISNHLYFYWYRQILGQKVEFLVSFYNNEISEKSEIFDDQFSVERPDGSNFTLKIRSTKLEDSAMYFCASRGDRMNEKLFFGSGTQLSVL.

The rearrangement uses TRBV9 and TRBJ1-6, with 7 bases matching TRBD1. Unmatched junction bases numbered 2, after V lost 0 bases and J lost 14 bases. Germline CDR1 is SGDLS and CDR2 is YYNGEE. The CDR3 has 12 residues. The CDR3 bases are TGTGCCAGCAGCGTAGGACAGGGCACCCTCCACTTT. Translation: CASSVGQGTLHF.

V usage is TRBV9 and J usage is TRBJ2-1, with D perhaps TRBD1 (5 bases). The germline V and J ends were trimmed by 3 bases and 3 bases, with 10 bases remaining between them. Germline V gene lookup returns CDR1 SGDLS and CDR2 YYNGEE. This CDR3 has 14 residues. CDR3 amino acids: CASSDQGGYNEQFF. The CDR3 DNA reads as TGTGCCAGCAGCGACCAGGGTGGCTACAATGAGCAGTTCTTC.

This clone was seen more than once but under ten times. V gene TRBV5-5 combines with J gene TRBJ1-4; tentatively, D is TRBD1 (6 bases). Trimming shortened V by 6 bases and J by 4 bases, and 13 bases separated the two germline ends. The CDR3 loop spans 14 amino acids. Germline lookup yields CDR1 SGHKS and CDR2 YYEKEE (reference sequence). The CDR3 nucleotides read TGTGCCAGCATCGAGGACAGTCATAATGAAAAACTGTTTTTT. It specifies CASIEDSHNEKLFF.

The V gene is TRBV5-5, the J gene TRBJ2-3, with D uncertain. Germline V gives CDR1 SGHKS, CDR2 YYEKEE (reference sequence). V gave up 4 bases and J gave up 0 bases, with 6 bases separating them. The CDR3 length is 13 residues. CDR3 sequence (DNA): TGTGCCAGCAGCCCTGTAAGCACAGATACGCAGTATTTT. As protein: CASSPVSTDTQYF.

DNA for the CDR3: TGTGCCAGCAGCTTGTTGCGGCCCTTGGGGAACACTGAAGCTTTCTTT. This encodes CASSLLRPLGNTEAFF. The chain carries TRBV5-4 and TRBJ1-1; D uncertain. CDR3 length: 16 amino acids. Between the trimmed V and J ends, which lost 1 base and 1 base, there was a span of 14 bases. Germline V gene sequence: CDR1 SGHNT, CDR2 YYREEE (reference sequence).

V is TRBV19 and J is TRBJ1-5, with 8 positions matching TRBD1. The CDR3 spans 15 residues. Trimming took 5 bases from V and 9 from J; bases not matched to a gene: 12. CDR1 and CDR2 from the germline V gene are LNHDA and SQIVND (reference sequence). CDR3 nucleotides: TGTGCCAGTAGTGGACAGGGAGAGACAGGGAGGCCCCAGCATTTT. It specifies CASSGQGETGRPQHF.

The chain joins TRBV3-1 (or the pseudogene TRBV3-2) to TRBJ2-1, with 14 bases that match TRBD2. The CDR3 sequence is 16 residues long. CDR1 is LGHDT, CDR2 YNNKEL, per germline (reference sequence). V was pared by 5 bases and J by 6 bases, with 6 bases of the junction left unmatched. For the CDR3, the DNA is TGTGCCAGCAGCACGACTAGCGGGGGGGCCGGCAATGAGCAGTTCTTC. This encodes CASSTTSGGAGNEQFF.

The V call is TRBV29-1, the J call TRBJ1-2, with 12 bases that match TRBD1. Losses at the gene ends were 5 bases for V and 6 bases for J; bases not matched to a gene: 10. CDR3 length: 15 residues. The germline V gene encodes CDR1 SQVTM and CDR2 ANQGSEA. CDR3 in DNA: TGCAGCGTTAAGTCCGGGACAGGGGGCGCGCATGGCTACACCTTC. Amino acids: CSVKSGTGGAHGYTF.

The CDR3 region has the DNA TGTGCCAGCAGCTGGGGAGGGGGGTTCTACCCTACCAATGAGCAGTTCTTC. Translated, it gives CASSWGGGFYPTNEQFF. The rearrangement links TRBV5-6 to TRBJ2-1, with D maybe TRBD2 (7 bases). V was cut by 3 bases and J by 6 bases, with 22 bases left in between. The length of the CDR3 is 17 residues. Germline lookup yields CDR1 SGHDT and CDR2 YYEEEE.

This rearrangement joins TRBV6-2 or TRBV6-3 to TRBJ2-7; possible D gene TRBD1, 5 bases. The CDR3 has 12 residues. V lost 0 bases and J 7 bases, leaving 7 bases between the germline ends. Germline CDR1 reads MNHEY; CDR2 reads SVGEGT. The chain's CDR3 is CASSYSKGEQYV. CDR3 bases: TGTGCCAGCAGTTACTCGAAGGGGGAGCAGTACGTC.

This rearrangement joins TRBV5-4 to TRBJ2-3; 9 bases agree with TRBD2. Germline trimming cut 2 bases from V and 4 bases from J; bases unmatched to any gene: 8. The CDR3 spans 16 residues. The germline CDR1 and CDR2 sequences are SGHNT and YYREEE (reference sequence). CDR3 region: CASSFLSGSKADTQYF. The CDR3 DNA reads TGTGCCAGCAGCTTCCTTAGCGGGAGTAAGGCAGATACGCAGTATTTT.

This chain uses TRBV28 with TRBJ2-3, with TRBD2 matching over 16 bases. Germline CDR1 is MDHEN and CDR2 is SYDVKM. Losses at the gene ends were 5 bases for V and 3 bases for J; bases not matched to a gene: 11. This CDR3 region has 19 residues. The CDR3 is CASSPARGLAGGLTDTQYF. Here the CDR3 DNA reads TGTGCCAGCAGTCCCGCCCGGGGACTAGCGGGGGGGTTGACAGATACGCAGTATTTT. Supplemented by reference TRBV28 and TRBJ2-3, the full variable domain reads DVKVTQSSRYLVKRTGEKVFLECVQDMDHENMFWYRQDPGLGLRLIYFSYDVKMKEKGDIPEGYSVSREKKERFSLILESASTNQTSMYLCASSPARGLAGGLTDTQYFGPGTRLTVL.

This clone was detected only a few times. In DNA, the CDR3 is TGTGCCAGCAGCGCGGACAGCCATAGCAATCAGCCCCAGCATTTT. The encoded protein is CASSADSHSNQPQHF. V usage is TRBV9 and J usage is TRBJ1-5, with D perhaps TRBD1 (6 bases). Trimming took 3 bases from V and 0 from J, leaving 10 bases between them. Germline V gene data show CDR1 as SGDLS and CDR2 as YYNGEE. There are 15 residues in the CDR3.

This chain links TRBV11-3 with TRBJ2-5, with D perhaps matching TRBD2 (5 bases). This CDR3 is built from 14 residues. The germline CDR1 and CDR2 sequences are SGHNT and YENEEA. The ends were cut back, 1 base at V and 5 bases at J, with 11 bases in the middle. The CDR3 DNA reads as TGTGCCAGCAGCTTAGGCCGGGGAGACGAGACCCAGTACTTC. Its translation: CASSLGRGDETQYF.

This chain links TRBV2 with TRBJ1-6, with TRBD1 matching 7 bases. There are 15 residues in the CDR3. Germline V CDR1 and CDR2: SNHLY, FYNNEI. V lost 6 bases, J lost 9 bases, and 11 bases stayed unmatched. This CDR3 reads CASSEPTGLSSPLHF. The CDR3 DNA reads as TGTGCCAGCAGCGAGCCGACAGGGTTGAGTTCACCCCTCCACTTT.

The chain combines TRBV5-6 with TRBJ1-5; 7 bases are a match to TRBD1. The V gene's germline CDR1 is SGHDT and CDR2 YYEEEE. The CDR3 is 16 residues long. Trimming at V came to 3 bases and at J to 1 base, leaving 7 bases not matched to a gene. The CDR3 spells CASSSAGGLSNQPQHF. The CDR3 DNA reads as TGTGCCAGCAGCTCCGCAGGGGGTTTGAGCAATCAGCCCCAGCATTTT.